The rows below give T cell receptor beta chains drawn from one sample of a study of T cells in Graves' hyperthyroidism and ophthalmopathy. Each CDR3 protein is one row after TCRdb ran MiXCR on the multiplex PCR reads. The profile shows 700,000 or so distinct CDR3 sequences, about 17% of them singletons. Material: blood. These receptors all stem from a man aged 18 to 29 with Graves' hyperthyroidism. Both conserved end residues are part of each CDR3. Fields, in order: clone size, J gene, V gene, D gene, CDR3 protein, CDR3 DNA. D genes are given only for firm matches. Clone size is given for some rows only: seen once, a few or many times, or a class if the clone is expanded.

abundance: .; j_gene: TRBJ1-1; v_gene: TRBV10-3; d_gene: .; CDR3aa: CAISESTDNEAFF; CDR3nt: TGTGCCATCAGTGAGTCGACTGATAATGAAGCTTTCTTT
abundance: many; j_gene: TRBJ2-3; v_gene: TRBV2; d_gene: .; CDR3aa: CASSEIMRSTDTQYF; CDR3nt: TGTGCCAGCAGTGAAATTATGCGTAGCACAGATACGCAGTATTTT
abundance: few; j_gene: TRBJ1-3; v_gene: TRBV20-1; d_gene: .; CDR3aa: CSAAPTVRGNTIYF; CDR3nt: TGCAGTGCTGCCCCGACAGTCCGGGGAAACACCATATATTTT
abundance: .; j_gene: TRBJ2-7; v_gene: TRBV4-2; d_gene: TRBD2; CDR3aa: CASSQPSGRGSHEQYF; CDR3nt: TGTGCCAGCAGCCAACCTAGCGGGAGGGGGTCCCACGAGCAGTACTTC
abundance: few; j_gene: TRBJ1-1; v_gene: TRBV15; d_gene: .; CDR3aa: CATSGPGVNTEAFF; CDR3nt: TGTGCCACCAGCGGACCAGGGGTGAACACTGAAGCTTTCTTT
abundance: few; j_gene: TRBJ2-2; v_gene: TRBV20-1; d_gene: TRBD2; CDR3aa: CSARGLAGASNTGELFF; CDR3nt: TGCAGTGCTAGGGGACTAGCGGGAGCTTCGAACACCGGGGAGCTGTTTTTT
abundance: many; j_gene: TRBJ2-5; v_gene: TRBV7-9; d_gene: .; CDR3aa: CASSLGPGFQETQYF; CDR3nt: TGTGCCAGCAGCTTAGGGCCAGGATTTCAAGAGACCCAGTACTTC
abundance: .; j_gene: TRBJ1-1; v_gene: TRBV20-1; d_gene: TRBD1; CDR3aa: CSARERQGVWMSTEAFF; CDR3nt: TGCAGTGCTAGAGAACGACAGGGGGTATGGATGAGCACTGAAGCTTTCTTT
abundance: few; j_gene: TRBJ2-2; v_gene: TRBV5-1; d_gene: TRBD2; CDR3aa: CASSYLAVNTGELFF; CDR3nt: TGCGCCAGCAGCTATCTAGCGGTGAACACCGGGGAGCTGTTTTTT
abundance: many; j_gene: TRBJ2-7; v_gene: TRBV12-3/TRBV12-4; d_gene: .; CDR3aa: CASSLVDGWEQYF; CDR3nt: TGTGCCAGCAGCCTGGTGGATGGTTGGGAGCAGTACTTC
abundance: .; j_gene: TRBJ1-5; v_gene: TRBV7-2; d_gene: .; CDR3aa: CASSLGVSTSIQPQHF; CDR3nt: TGTGCCAGCAGCTTAGGGGTCAGTACATCTATCCAGCCCCAGCATTTT